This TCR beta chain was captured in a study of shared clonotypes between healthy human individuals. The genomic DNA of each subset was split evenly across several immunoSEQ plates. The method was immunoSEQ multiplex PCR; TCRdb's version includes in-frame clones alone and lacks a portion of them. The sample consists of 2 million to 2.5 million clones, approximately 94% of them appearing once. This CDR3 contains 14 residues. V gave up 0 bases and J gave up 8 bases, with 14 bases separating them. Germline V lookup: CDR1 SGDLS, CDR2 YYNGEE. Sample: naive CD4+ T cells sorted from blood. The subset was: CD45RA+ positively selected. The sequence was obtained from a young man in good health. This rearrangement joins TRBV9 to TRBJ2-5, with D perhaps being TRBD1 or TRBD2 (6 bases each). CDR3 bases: TGTGCCAGCAGCGTAGACGGGGGCTCTGGAACCCAGTACTTC. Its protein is CASSVDGGSGTQYF.